These 22 T cell receptor beta chains share one sample of origin, sequenced in a study of CD8 T cells in ankylosing spondylitis. Findings of the study overall: A motif in TCR beta, a set of about 8 highly homologous variants, appeared characteristic of ankylosing spondylitis blood.

The antigens these receptors bind are not known. From the 5' RACE reads, TCRdb called clonotypes with MiXCR, one entry per CDR3 protein. The profile shows some 400,000 distinct CDR3 sequences, 20% to 25% of them singletons. The sequenced material came from blood, either unsorted or a sorted T cell fraction (not recorded which). The receptors were sampled from a male donor with ankylosing spondylitis.

The table lists this clonotype with many counts. This sequence joins TRBV7-7 and TRBJ2-2; TRBD2 aligns across 7 bases. The CDR3 consists of 15 residues. Germline lookup yields CDR1 SSHAT and CDR2 FNYEAQ (reference sequence). Unmatched junction bases numbered 3, after V lost 2 bases and J lost 3 bases. Written as DNA, the CDR3 is TGTGCCAGCAGCTTACAGGGAGGGTACACCGGGGAGCTGTTTTTT. Translating gives CASSLQGGYTGELFF. The variable domain in full, completed from reference TRBV7-7 and TRBJ2-2, reads GAGVSQSPRYKVTKRGQDVTLRCDPISSHATLYWYQQALGQGPEFLTYFNYEAQPDKSGLPSDRFSAERPEGSISTLTIQRTEQRDSAMYRCASSLQGGYTGELFFGEGSRLTVL.

This clonotype has ten or more counts. This chain joins TRBV5-5 and TRBJ1-2; 8 nucleotides align to TRBD1. The CDR3 loop spans 16 amino acids. V was pared by 3 bases and J by 5 bases, with 12 bases of the junction left unmatched. Germline CDR1 and CDR2: SGHKS and YYEKEE (reference sequence). CDR3 DNA: TGTGCCAGCAGCTCGCTTCAAGTACAGGGGGGATATGGCTACACCTTC. It yields the protein CASSSLQVQGGYGYTF. The full variable domain, completed using reference TRBV5-5 and TRBJ1-2, is DAGVTQSPTHLIKTRGQQVTLRCSPISGHKSVSWYQQVLGQGPQFIFQYYEKEERGRGNFPDRFSARQFPNYSSELNVNALLLGDSALYLCASSSLQVQGGYGYTFGSGTRLTVV.

The V and J genes are TRBV19 and TRBJ1-1; TRBD1 is a possible D gene (5 bases). V lost 2 bases to trimming and J lost 14 bases, with 12 bases between them. This CDR3 is 11 amino acids long. Germline V gene data show CDR1 as LNHDA and CDR2 as SQIVND (reference sequence). The CDR3 spells CASSITGPPFF. The CDR3 bases are TGTGCCAGTAGTATAACGGGACCCCCATTCTTT.

This clonotype was seen only a few times. The chain has TRBV29-1 and TRBJ1-1; 9 nucleotides agree with TRBD1. The CDR3 consists of 15 residues. Germline lookup yields CDR1 SQVTM and CDR2 ANQGSEA. Germline trimming cut 2 bases from V and 10 bases from J; bases unmatched to any gene: 14. CDR3: CSVEFLGTGTQGAFF. The CDR3 region has the DNA TGCAGCGTTGAATTCTTAGGGACAGGGACTCAAGGAGCTTTCTTT.

This clonotype was observed a handful of times. The rearrangement joins TRBV20-1 to TRBJ2-2; 12 bases are a match to TRBD2. CDR1 is DFQATT, CDR2 SNEGSKA, per germline (reference sequence). Unmatched junction bases numbered 5, after V lost 0 bases and J lost 6 bases. This CDR3 comprises 16 residues. The CDR3 coding sequence is TGCAGTGCTAGAGATCTCACTAGCGGGAGGTCCGGGGAGCTGTTTTTT. It encodes CSARDLTSGRSGELFF.

This clonotype came up a few times. The rearrangement uses TRBV5-1 and TRBJ1-1; D may be TRBD1 (6 bases). The CDR3 runs to 16 residues. V gave up 4 bases and J gave up 4 bases, with 20 bases separating them. Per germline, CDR1 SGHRS and CDR2 YFSETQ. The CDR3 sequence: CASSPASTGPSTEAFF. CDR3 sequence (DNA): TGCGCCAGCAGCCCCGCCTCGACAGGTCCTTCCACTGAAGCTTTCTTT. Combining the CDR3 with reference TRBV5-1 and TRBJ1-1 gives the whole variable domain KAGVTQTPRYLIKTRGQQVTLSCSPISGHRSVSWYQQTPGQGLQFLFEYFSETQRNKGNFPGRFSGRQFSNSRSEMNVSTLELGDSALYLCASSPASTGPSTEAFFGQGTRLTVV.

The chain carries TRBV11-3 and TRBJ2-2; the match to TRBD2 covers 8 bases. The CDR3 sequence is 15 residues long. The germline gives CDR1 SGHNT, CDR2 YENEEA. J was trimmed by 6 bases and V by 2 bases; bases with no gene match: 5. CDR3 sequence: CASSLSGSSAGELFF. The CDR3 bases are TGTGCCAGCAGCTTAAGCGGGAGTTCGGCCGGGGAGCTGTTTTTT.

This clonotype was detected only a few times. The V and J genes are TRBV2 and TRBJ2-1; tentative D call: TRBD2 (6 bases). The CDR3 is made up of 13 amino acids. V lost 8 bases to trimming and J lost 7 bases, with 15 bases between them. Looked up from germline, CDR1 is SNHLY and CDR2 is FYNNEI. Here the CDR3 reads CASVREVINEQFF. In DNA form, the CDR3 reads TGTGCCAGCGTGAGGGAGGTTATAAATGAGCAGTTCTTC.

This clonotype came up a few times. The chain is built from TRBV29-1 and TRBJ2-1; TRBD1 matches 9 bases. V shed 6 bases and J 6 bases; nucleotides not matched to a gene: 0. This CDR3 has 11 amino acids. Germline V lookup: CDR1 SQVTM, CDR2 ANQGSEA. CDR3 sequence reads: CSVDRGNEQFF. DNA of the CDR3: TGCAGCGTGGACAGGGGCAATGAGCAGTTCTTC.

This clonotype was counted between two and nine times. The chain carries TRBV18 and TRBJ2-1; TRBD2 matches at 8 bases. The V segment lost 0 bases and the J segment 5 bases; nucleotides outside the gene matches: 3. The CDR3 contains 15 residues. Germline loops: CDR1 KGHSH, CDR2 LQKENI. The CDR3 nucleotides read TGTGCCAGCTCACCACCGGGACTAGATCACAATGAGCAGTTCTTC. This gives the protein CASSPPGLDHNEQFF. Full variable domain (remainder filled in from reference TRBV18 and TRBJ2-1): NAGVMQNPRHLVRRRGQEARLRCSPMKGHSHVYWYRQLPEEGLKFMVYLQKENIIDESGMPKERFSAEFPKEGPSILRIQQVVRGDSAAYFCASSPPGLDHNEQFFGPGTRLTVL.

The J gene is TRBJ2-5, the V gene TRBV5-1; 11 bases align to TRBD2. V shed 7 bases and J 0 bases; nucleotides not matched to a gene: 8. The CDR3 totals 16 residues. Germline lookup yields CDR1 SGHRS and CDR2 YFSETQ. The CDR3 DNA reads as TGCGCCAGCTCAGACGGGACTAGCGGAGACCAAGAGACCCAGTACTTC. It yields the protein CASSDGTSGDQETQYF.

J is TRBJ2-1 and V is TRBV24-1; 13 bases are a match to TRBD2. J was trimmed by 8 bases and V by 0 bases; bases with no gene match: 9. The germline CDR1 and CDR2 sequences are KGHDR and SFDVKD. The CDR3 has 18 amino acids. This CDR3 reads CATSDLAPTSGRYDEQFF. In DNA form, the CDR3 reads TGTGCCACCAGTGATTTGGCCCCGACTAGCGGGAGGTACGATGAGCAGTTCTTC.

This clonotype appeared a few times. The V call is TRBV12-3 or TRBV12-4, the J call TRBJ1-1; the match to TRBD1 covers 8 bases. The CDR3 covers 15 residues. J was trimmed by 5 bases and V by 5 bases; bases with no gene match: 10. CDR3 residues: CASSPHGQGLTEAFF. The CDR3 DNA sequence: TGTGCCAGCAGTCCGCACGGACAGGGTTTAACTGAAGCTTTCTTT.

This clonotype was picked up a small number of times. The chain recombines TRBV20-1 with TRBJ2-6; possible D gene TRBD2, 5 bases. This CDR3 has 16 amino acids. The germline V and J ends were trimmed by 3 bases and 0 bases, with 12 bases remaining between them. The germline CDR1 and CDR2 sequences are DFQATT and SNEGSKA (reference sequence). The CDR3 DNA follows: TGCAGTGCTAGGGATGAGGGCAGCTCTGGGGCCAACGTCCTGACTTTC. Residues: CSARDEGSSGANVLTF.

As DNA, the CDR3 is TGTGCCACCAGCAAGGGCGGGACGACCACAGATACGCAGTATTTT. This translates into CATSKGGTTTDTQYF. This chain uses TRBV15 with TRBJ2-3; D is perhaps TRBD2 (6 bases). Germline CDR1 is LNHNV and CDR2 is YYDKDF (reference sequence). Trimming took off 4 bases at V and 2 bases at J, with 13 bases between the two ends. The CDR3 runs 15 residues.

This clonotype has only a few counts. The V and J genes are TRBV12-3 or TRBV12-4 and TRBJ1-1; maybe TRBD1 (6 bases). There are 14 residues in the CDR3. Trimming pared 1 base from V and 5 bases from J, leaving 11 bases between. CDR3 loop: CASSLDRVFTEAFF. The CDR3, as DNA: TGTGCCAGCAGTTTAGACAGGGTCTTTACTGAAGCTTTCTTT.

The chain recombines TRBV6-2 or TRBV6-3 with TRBJ1-6; D unclear. V shed 0 bases and J shed 0 bases, with 9 bases lying between them. CDR3 length: 17 amino acids. Germline V gives CDR1 MNHEY, CDR2 SVGEGT. The CDR3 DNA is TGTGCCAGCAGTTACTCCGATGTGAGCTCCTATAATTCACCCCTCCACTTT. Encoded protein: CASSYSDVSSYNSPLHF.

CDR3 in DNA: TGTGCCAGCAGCTACGCAGGCAATCAGCCCCAGCATTTT. It is translated as CASSYAGNQPQHF. The gene calls are TRBV7-8 and TRBJ1-5; D remains unclear. CDR1 and CDR2 (germline): SGHVS, FQNEAQ. Trimming cost V 4 bases and J 2 bases, with 6 bases left between them. This CDR3 is 13 amino acids long.

This clonotype was seen more than once but under ten times. This chain links TRBV20-1 with TRBJ1-6; 8 bases agree with TRBD1. Germline assignment: CDR1 DFQATT and CDR2 SNEGSKA (reference sequence). The CDR3 runs 15 residues. After removal of 3 bases from V and 9 bases from J, the junction contained 10 bases not matched to a gene. DNA of the CDR3: TGCAGTGCTAGCTCTGGACAGGGACTGGGTTCACCCCTCCACTTT. As protein: CSASSGQGLGSPLHF.

This chain uses TRBV20-1 with TRBJ2-3, with unresolved D. Trimming removed 7 bases at V and 2 bases at J, with 16 bases between. CDR1 is DFQATT and CDR2 is SNEGSKA in the germline V gene (reference sequence). This CDR3 contains 14 residues. The CDR3 sequence is CSGNARGYTDTQYF. The CDR3 nucleotides are TGCAGTGGGAATGCGAGAGGTTACACAGATACGCAGTATTTT.

This clonotype was picked up a small number of times. The genes are TRBV29-1 and TRBJ2-1; 13 bases are a match to TRBD2. V lost 2 bases, J lost 7 bases, and 8 bases stayed unmatched. Germline loops: CDR1 SQVTM, CDR2 ANQGSEA. This CDR3 is 16 amino acids long. The CDR3 sequence: CSVEHRTSGRRNEQFF. DNA of the CDR3: TGCAGCGTTGAACACAGGACTAGCGGGAGAAGGAATGAGCAGTTCTTC.

The genes are TRBV6-5 and TRBJ1-2; tentatively, D is TRBD1 (6 bases). Germline CDR1 is MNHEY and CDR2 is SVGAGI. The V and J ends lost 0 bases and 8 bases respectively, with 16 bases between them. CDR3 size: 15 residues. The CDR3 region has the DNA TGTGCCAGCAGTTACTCGTCCGGGGGCTTTCTCGGCTACACCTTC. Translation gives CASSYSSGGFLGYTF.